This is a list of T cell receptor beta chains from one sample in a study of blood T cells in healthy people across ages. Via MiXCR, TCRdb re-called the 5' RACE reads, giving one row per CDR3 protein. This table holds some 1.6 million distinct CDR3 sequences, almost 35% found once. Sequences were obtained from blood. Receptors were obtained from a woman aged 25 to 39 in good health. CDR3s include the opening cysteine and the closing phenylalanine or tryptophan. A D gene is named only where the DNA matches it firmly. The size of a clone is reported for some rows only, either as once, few or many, or as a class for expanded clones.

d_gene: -; j_gene: TRBJ1-2; abundance: -; v_gene: TRBV21-1; CDR3nt: TGTGCCAGCACCTCCGGGCTAACTAACTATGGCTACACCTTC; CDR3aa: CASTSGLTNYGYTF
d_gene: TRBD2; j_gene: TRBJ2-3; abundance: -; v_gene: TRBV12-3/TRBV12-4; CDR3nt: TGTGCCAGCAGCCTAACTAGCGGGGGGGTTGCAGATACGCAGTATTTT; CDR3aa: CASSLTSGGVADTQYF
d_gene: -; j_gene: TRBJ1-2; abundance: few; v_gene: TRBV3-1; CDR3nt: TGTGCCAGCAGCTTCCCCGGTGGGAGGGATCACGGCTACACCTTC; CDR3aa: CASSFPGGRDHGYTF
d_gene: TRBD2; j_gene: TRBJ2-1; abundance: few; v_gene: TRBV20-1; CDR3nt: TGCAGTGCTAGACCTACTAGCGGGAGGTACTATGAGCAGTTCTTC; CDR3aa: CSARPTSGRYYEQFF
d_gene: -; j_gene: TRBJ2-1; abundance: -; v_gene: TRBV5-1; CDR3nt: TGCGCCTGCAGCTTGGGCCCAGTGGAGAATGAGCAGTTCTTC; CDR3aa: CACSLGPVENEQFF
d_gene: TRBD1; j_gene: TRBJ1-2; abundance: few; v_gene: TRBV27; CDR3nt: TGTGCCAGCAGTACAACCGGGACAGGGGGGGATGGCTACACCTTC; CDR3aa: CASSTTGTGGDGYTF
d_gene: TRBD2; j_gene: TRBJ2-3; abundance: -; v_gene: TRBV29-1; CDR3nt: TGCAGCGTTAGGACGGGGGGAACTGATACGCAGTATTTT; CDR3aa: CSVRTGGTDTQYF
d_gene: -; j_gene: TRBJ1-5; abundance: -; v_gene: TRBV5-1; CDR3nt: TGCGCCAGCGGCGACGGAATCAATCAGCCCCAGCATTTT; CDR3aa: CASGDGINQPQHF
d_gene: TRBD1; j_gene: TRBJ2-5; abundance: few; v_gene: TRBV4-1; CDR3nt: TGCGCCAGCAGCCAAGTCACCGGGACAGGGACACATCCCAGTCTAGGGACCCAGTACTTC; CDR3aa: CASSQVTGTGTHPSLGTQYF
d_gene: TRBD2; j_gene: TRBJ2-5; abundance: -; v_gene: TRBV20-1; CDR3nt: TGCAGTGCCAGGGTAGCGGGGGGACTGCAAGAGACCCAGTACTTC; CDR3aa: CSARVAGGLQETQYF
d_gene: TRBD1; j_gene: TRBJ1-2; abundance: many; v_gene: TRBV29-1; CDR3nt: TGCAGCGTGGGAACAGGGGGCGCAAACTATGGCTACACCTTC; CDR3aa: CSVGTGGANYGYTF
d_gene: -; j_gene: TRBJ2-4; abundance: few; v_gene: TRBV28; CDR3nt: TGTGCCAGCAGTTCCATTAACTTGAGCAGGCAGGGATACATTCAGTACTTC; CDR3aa: CASSSINLSRQGYIQYF
d_gene: -; j_gene: TRBJ1-1; abundance: few; v_gene: TRBV20-1; CDR3nt: TGCAGTGCTGGGGCGAGGGGATGGGACACTGAAGCTTTCTTT; CDR3aa: CSAGARGWDTEAFF
d_gene: -; j_gene: TRBJ1-5; abundance: -; v_gene: TRBV7-2; CDR3nt: TGTGCCAGCAGCTCCCCGACAGGCAATCAGCCCCAGCATTTT; CDR3aa: CASSSPTGNQPQHF
d_gene: -; j_gene: TRBJ1-5; abundance: few; v_gene: TRBV20-1; CDR3nt: TGCAGTGCAAACAGGGTGAATCAGCCCCAGCATTTT; CDR3aa: CSANRVNQPQHF
d_gene: -; j_gene: TRBJ2-3; abundance: few; v_gene: TRBV7-9; CDR3nt: TGTGCCAGCAGCTTTCCGATCCCGAGCACAGATACGCAGTATTTT; CDR3aa: CASSFPIPSTDTQYF
d_gene: -; j_gene: TRBJ2-6; abundance: -; v_gene: TRBV27; CDR3nt: TGTGCCAGCGGTTTCTCTGGGGCCAACGTCCTGACTTTC; CDR3aa: CASGFSGANVLTF
d_gene: TRBD1; j_gene: TRBJ1-6; abundance: -; v_gene: TRBV5-1; CDR3nt: TGCGCCAGCAGCCCTGACAGGGGGCAATCACCCCTCCACTTT; CDR3aa: CASSPDRGQSPLHF
d_gene: -; j_gene: TRBJ2-1; abundance: -; v_gene: TRBV6-5; CDR3nt: TGTGCCAGCAGTTATTCTACAGATGAGCAGTTCTTC; CDR3aa: CASSYSTDEQFF
d_gene: -; j_gene: TRBJ2-3; abundance: -; v_gene: TRBV28; CDR3nt: TGTGCCAGCTCCAGGAGGGGCGGCACAGATACGCAGTATTTT; CDR3aa: CASSRRGGTDTQYF